This entry describes one T cell receptor beta chain. V dropped 0 bases and J dropped 4; count of bases not matched to a gene: 21. The CDR3 has 21 residues. Per germline, CDR1 LGHNT and CDR2 FRNRAP. 60 Vbeta and 13 Jbeta primers were used in PCR. The protocol was immunoSEQ multiplex PCR, while the TCRdb copy is restricted to in-frame clones and leaves out a portion. The sample lists around 110,000 clones, 60% to 85% occurring once. The data derive from a study of cytomegalovirus exposure and HLA in healthy donors. The chain employs TRBV12-5 and TRBJ1-1; TRBD1 agrees at 9 bases. The receptor's source is a woman aged 18-35 years in good health and CMV-seronegative. The sample comprised PBMCs. This CDR3 is CASGLVTRNTGQGILSTEAFF. Written as DNA, the CDR3 is TGTGCTAGTGGTTTGGTAACGAGAAACACGGGACAGGGCATTTTGAGCACTGAAGCTTTCTTT. The full variable domain, rest sourced from reference TRBV12-5 and TRBJ1-1, is DARVTQTPRHKVTEMGQEVTMRCQPILGHNTVFWYRQTMMQGLELLAYFRNRAPLDDSGMPKDRFSAEMPDATLATLKIQPSEPRDSAVYFCASGLVTRNTGQGILSTEAFFGQGTRLTVV.